What follows are 18 T cell receptor beta chains derived from one specimen sequenced in a study of blood T cell repertoires in COVID-19 (dated by TCRdb to between 2020 and 2021). Library prep was done by the immunoSEQ multiplex PCR assay. TCRdb holds this immuneACCESS table with in-frame rearrangements only. Some clones are missing; in checked studies, unresolved V genes explain under half, and the rest has no known cause. The sample contains 150,000 to 200,000 clones, over 75% of them found a single time. The ten largest clones capture just under 2.5% of the sample. The sample comprised peripheral blood. All receptors come from a man between 35 and 55 years old with active or convalescent COVID-19.

This chain uses TRBV5-1 with TRBJ1-2; 8 positions agree with TRBD1. J was trimmed by 3 bases and V by 2 bases; bases with no gene match: 3. Germline CDR1 reads SGHRS; CDR2 reads YFSETQ. The CDR3 has 14 residues. DNA of the CDR3: TGCGCCAGCAGCTTCAAGGACAGGGACTATGGCTACACCTTC. Amino acids: CASSFKDRDYGYTF.

The chain links TRBV27 to TRBJ2-2; 13 bases fit TRBD2. Germline V CDR1 and CDR2: MNHEY, SMNVEV (reference sequence). V dropped 4 bases and J dropped 4; count of bases not matched to a gene: 3. The CDR3 runs 16 residues. The CDR3 nucleotides are TGTGCCAGCAGTTCACTAGCGGGGGGGCCCACCGGGGAGCTGTTTTTT. The encoded protein is CASSSLAGGPTGELFF.

Only a few counts were recorded for this clone. This chain uses TRBV9 with TRBJ1-2; no clear D gene. V was shortened by 9 bases and J by 0 bases, with 21 bases between the two germline ends. Germline assignment: CDR1 SGDLS and CDR2 YYNGEE. CDR3 length equals 16 residues. The CDR3 protein is CATKRAEEITNYGYTF. In DNA, the CDR3 is TGTGCCACCAAACGCGCGGAAGAAATTACTAACTATGGCTACACCTTC.

This chain uses TRBV28 with TRBJ1-5; D is unclear. V shed 3 bases and J shed 0 bases, with 9 bases lying between them. Germline V gives CDR1 MDHEN, CDR2 SYDVKM. There are 15 residues in the CDR3. The CDR3 nucleotides are TGTGCCAGCAGTTTTCTCCAGAATAGCAATCAGCCCCAGCATTTT. Its translation is CASSFLQNSNQPQHF.

The chain links TRBV4-2 to TRBJ2-2, with 10 bases aligning to TRBD2. The length of the CDR3 is 16 residues. Losses at the gene ends were 5 bases for V and 7 bases for J; bases not matched to a gene: 10. Germline V CDR1 and CDR2: LGHNA, YNFKEQ. DNA for the CDR3: TGTGCCAGCAGCTCTGGAAGCGGGGGGGCAGTCGGGGAGCTGTTTTTT. Encoded protein: CASSSGSGGAVGELFF.

The V call is TRBV25-1, the J call TRBJ1-2; a possible D gene is TRBD1 (5 bases). The V and J ends lost 8 bases and 7 bases respectively, with 11 bases between them. CDR1 is MGHDK, CDR2 SYGVNS, per germline. There are 11 residues in the CDR3. CDR3 loop: CASGGTFGYTF. In nucleotides, the CDR3 is TGTGCCAGCGGCGGGACGTTTGGCTACACCTTC.

The chain carries TRBV6-2 or TRBV6-3 and TRBJ1-6, with 9 bases that match TRBD1. Germline V gene lookup returns CDR1 MNHEY and CDR2 SVGEGT. J lost 10 bases, V lost 6 bases, and 13 bases had no gene match. The CDR3 is made up of 16 amino acids. Here the CDR3 reads CASSDTVGTGKSPLHF. For the CDR3, the DNA is TGTGCCAGCAGCGACACCGTCGGGACAGGGAAGTCACCCCTCCACTTT.

This chain joins TRBV18 and TRBJ2-7; TRBD2 matches at 7 bases. Looked up from germline, CDR1 is KGHSH and CDR2 is LQKENI. With 3 bases clipped from V and 0 bases from J, the junction kept 5 bases outside the gene matches. CDR3 length: 15 residues. The CDR3: CASSPQAGFSYEQYF. CDR3 nucleotides: TGTGCCAGCTCACCTCAAGCGGGGTTCTCCTACGAGCAGTACTTC.

The genes are TRBV28 and TRBJ1-2; 8 positions match TRBD1. The V gene end was trimmed by 4 bases and the J gene end by 4 bases; junction bases not matched to a gene: 11. This CDR3 has 16 residues. The V gene's germline CDR1 is MDHEN and CDR2 SYDVKM. CDR3 DNA sequence: TGTGCCAGCAGTTCAACGTCCGGGACAGGACTCTATGGCTACACCTTC. This gives the protein CASSSTSGTGLYGYTF.

In DNA, the CDR3 is TGTGCCAGTAGTATGACAGGACGGGCGGATACGCAGTATTTT. Translation gives CASSMTGRADTQYF. This chain connects TRBV19 to TRBJ2-3, with D maybe TRBD1 (6 bases). V lost 3 bases and J 6 bases, leaving 13 bases between the germline ends. CDR3 length: 14 amino acids. Germline CDR1 LNHDA, CDR2 SQIVND (reference sequence).

This chain connects TRBV5-1 to TRBJ2-7, with 7 bases identical to TRBD1. CDR3 length equals 15 residues. V lost 5 bases, J lost 0 bases, and 8 bases stayed unmatched. Germline V gene data show CDR1 as SGHRS and CDR2 as YFSETQ. The CDR3 loop is CASRSGQVASYEQYF. As DNA, the CDR3 is TGCGCCAGCAGAAGTGGACAGGTTGCCTCCTACGAGCAGTACTTC.

The V and J genes are TRBV14 and TRBJ2-7; D is perhaps TRBD2 (6 bases). Germline assignment: CDR1 SGHDN and CDR2 FVKESK. The ends were cut back, 1 base at V and 9 bases at J, with 7 bases in the middle. The CDR3 loop spans 11 amino acids. The CDR3 region is CASSQGRGQYF. The CDR3, as DNA: TGTGCCAGCAGCCAAGGGCGGGGGCAGTACTTC.

The chain links TRBV6-6 to TRBJ1-2; D is undetermined. This CDR3 has 14 amino acids. Germline V CDR1 and CDR2: MNHNY, SVGAGI (reference sequence). Trimming pared 6 bases from V and 3 bases from J, leaving 14 bases between. Here the CDR3 reads CASSDGIPYYGYTF. The CDR3 DNA reads as TGTGCCAGCAGCGACGGGATACCTTACTATGGCTACACCTTC.

The chain joins TRBV10-3 to TRBJ1-2; 8 bases are shared with TRBD1. The J segment lost 3 bases and the V segment lost 5 bases, leaving 5 bases of the junction unmatched. The CDR3 length is 14 residues. Germline V gene sequence: CDR1 ENHRY, CDR2 SYGVKD. The DNA for the CDR3 is TGTGCCATCAGTCTTCAGGGGGCGGACTATGGCTACACCTTC. Translating gives CAISLQGADYGYTF.

This rearrangement joins TRBV6-5 to TRBJ1-5, with 9 nucleotides matching TRBD1. Per the germline V gene, CDR1 is MNHEY and CDR2 is SVGAGI. CDR3 length equals 15 residues. Unmatched junction bases numbered 5, after V lost 6 bases and J lost 2 bases. The CDR3 bases are TGTGCCAGCAGCGGGGGACAGGGAGGCAATCAGCCCCAGCATTTT. Its translation: CASSGGQGGNQPQHF.

The rearrangement joins TRBV19 to TRBJ2-5; the D is unclear. This CDR3 has 14 residues. Between the trimmed V and J ends, which lost 0 bases and 1 base, there was a span of 6 bases. In germline, CDR1 is LNHDA, CDR2 SQIVND (reference sequence). The CDR3 coding sequence is TGTGCCAGTAGTATAGAGGTGGCCCAAGAGACCCAGTACTTC. It specifies CASSIEVAQETQYF.

The chain uses TRBV5-6 and TRBJ2-7; 10 nucleotides agree with TRBD1. This CDR3 spans 16 amino acids. CDR1 and CDR2 from the germline V gene are SGHDT and YYEEEE. J gave up 3 bases and V 3 bases, and 9 bases lay outside the gene matches. The CDR3 nucleotides read TGTGCCAGCAGCTCACCGGGACAGGGGTTAGGCTACGAGCAGTACTTC. Translating gives CASSSPGQGLGYEQYF.

The chain is built from TRBV12-3 or TRBV12-4 and TRBJ1-1, with D perhaps matching TRBD1 (6 bases). The CDR3 length is 13 residues. V gave up 5 bases and J gave up 7 bases, with 14 bases separating them. The CDR3 DNA reads TGTGCCAGCAGTAGGGGGAAGGGCATTGAAGCTTTCTTT. Translation: CASSRGKGIEAFF.